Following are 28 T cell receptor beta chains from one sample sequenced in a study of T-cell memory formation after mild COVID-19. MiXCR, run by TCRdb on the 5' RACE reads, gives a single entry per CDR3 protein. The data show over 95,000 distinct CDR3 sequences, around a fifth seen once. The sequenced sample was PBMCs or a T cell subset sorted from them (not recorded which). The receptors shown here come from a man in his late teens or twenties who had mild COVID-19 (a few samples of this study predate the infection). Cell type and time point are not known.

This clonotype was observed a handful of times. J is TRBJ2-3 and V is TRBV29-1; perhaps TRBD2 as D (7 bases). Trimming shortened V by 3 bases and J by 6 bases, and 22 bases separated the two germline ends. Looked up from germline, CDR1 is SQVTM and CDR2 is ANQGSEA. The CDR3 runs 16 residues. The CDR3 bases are TGCAGCGTTGACGGGGGGCCTGATTTATTTAGTGATACGCAGTATTTT. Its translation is CSVDGGPDLFSDTQYF.

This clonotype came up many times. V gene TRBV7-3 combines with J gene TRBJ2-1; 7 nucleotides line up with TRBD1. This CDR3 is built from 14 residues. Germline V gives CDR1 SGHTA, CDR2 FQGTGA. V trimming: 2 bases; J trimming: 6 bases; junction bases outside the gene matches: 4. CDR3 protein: CASSLGGQPNEQFF. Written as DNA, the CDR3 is TGTGCCAGCAGCTTAGGGGGACAGCCCAATGAGCAGTTCTTC.

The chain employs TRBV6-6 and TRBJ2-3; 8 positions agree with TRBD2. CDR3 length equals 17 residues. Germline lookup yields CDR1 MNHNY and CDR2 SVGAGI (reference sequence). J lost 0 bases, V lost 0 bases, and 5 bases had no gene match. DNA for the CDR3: TGTGCCAGCAGTTACTCACTAGCGGAGCTTAGCACAGATACGCAGTATTTT. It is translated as CASSYSLAELSTDTQYF.

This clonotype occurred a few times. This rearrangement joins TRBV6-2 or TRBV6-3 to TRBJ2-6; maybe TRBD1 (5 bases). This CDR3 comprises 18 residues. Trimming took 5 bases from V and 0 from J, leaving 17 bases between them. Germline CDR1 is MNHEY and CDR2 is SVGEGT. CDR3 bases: TGTGCCAGCAGTCCCAAAGGACATGCCATCTCTGGGGCCAACGTCCTGACTTTC. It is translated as CASSPKGHAISGANVLTF.

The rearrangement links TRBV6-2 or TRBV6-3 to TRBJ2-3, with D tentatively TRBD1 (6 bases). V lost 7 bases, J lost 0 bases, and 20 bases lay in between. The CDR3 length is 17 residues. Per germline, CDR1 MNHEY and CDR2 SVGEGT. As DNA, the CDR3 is TGTGCCAGCAACAAACGACCGAGGGGGATAAGCACAGATACGCAGTATTTT. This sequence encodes CASNKRPRGISTDTQYF.

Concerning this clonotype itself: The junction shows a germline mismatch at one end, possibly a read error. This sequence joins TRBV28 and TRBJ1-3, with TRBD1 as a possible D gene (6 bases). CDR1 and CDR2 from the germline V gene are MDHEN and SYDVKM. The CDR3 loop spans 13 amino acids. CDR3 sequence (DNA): TGTGCCAGCAGTTTAGATCGTATGGGACAAAAGAATTTT. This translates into CASSLDRMGQKNF.

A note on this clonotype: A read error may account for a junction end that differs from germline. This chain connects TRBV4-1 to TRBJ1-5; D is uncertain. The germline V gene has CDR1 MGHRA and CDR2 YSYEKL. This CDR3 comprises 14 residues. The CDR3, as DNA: TGCGCCAGCAGCCACTCGGGGTTCAATCAGCCCCATCATTTT. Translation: CASSHSGFNQPHHF.

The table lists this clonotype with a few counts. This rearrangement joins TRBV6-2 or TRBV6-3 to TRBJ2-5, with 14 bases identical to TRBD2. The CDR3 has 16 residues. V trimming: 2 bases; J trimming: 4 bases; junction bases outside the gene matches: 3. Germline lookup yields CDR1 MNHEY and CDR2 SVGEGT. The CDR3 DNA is TGTGCCAGCAGTTACCCTGGGACTAGCGGGGGAGAGACCCAGTACTTC. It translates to CASSYPGTSGGETQYF.

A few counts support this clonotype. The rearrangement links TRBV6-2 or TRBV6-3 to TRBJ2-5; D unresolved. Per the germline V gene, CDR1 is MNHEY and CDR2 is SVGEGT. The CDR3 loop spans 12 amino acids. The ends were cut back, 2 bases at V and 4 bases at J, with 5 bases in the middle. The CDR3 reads CASSYGIETQYF. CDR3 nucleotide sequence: TGTGCCAGCAGTTACGGGATAGAGACCCAGTACTTC.

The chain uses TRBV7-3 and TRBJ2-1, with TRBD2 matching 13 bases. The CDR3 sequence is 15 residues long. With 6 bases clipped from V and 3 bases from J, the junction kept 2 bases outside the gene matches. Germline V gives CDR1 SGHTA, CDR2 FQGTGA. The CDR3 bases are TGTGCCAGCAGTCGGACTAGCGGGAGCTACAATGAGCAGTTCTTC. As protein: CASSRTSGSYNEQFF.

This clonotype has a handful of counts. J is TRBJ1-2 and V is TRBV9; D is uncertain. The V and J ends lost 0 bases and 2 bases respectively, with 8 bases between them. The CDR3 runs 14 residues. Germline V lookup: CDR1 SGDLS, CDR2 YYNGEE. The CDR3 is CASSVDSGNYGYTF. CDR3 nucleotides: TGTGCCAGCAGCGTAGATTCAGGAAACTATGGCTACACCTTC.

CDR3 nucleotides: TGTGCCAGCAGCCAGGGGGGCTATGAGCAGTTCTTC. Translated: CASSQGGYEQFF. The rearrangement joins TRBV7-9 to TRBJ2-1, with D possibly TRBD1 on 7 matching bases. The CDR3 loop spans 12 amino acids. V was clipped by 5 bases and J by 8 bases, with 10 bases between them. Germline-derived CDR1 and CDR2 are SEHNR and FQNEAQ (reference sequence).

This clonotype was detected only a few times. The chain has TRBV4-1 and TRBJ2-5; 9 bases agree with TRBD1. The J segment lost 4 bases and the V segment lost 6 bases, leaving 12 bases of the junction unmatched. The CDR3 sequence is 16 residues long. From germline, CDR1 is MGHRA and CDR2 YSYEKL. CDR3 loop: CASRPDRGLLGETQYF. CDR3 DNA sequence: TGCGCCAGCAGGCCAGACAGGGGGTTATTAGGAGAGACCCAGTACTTC.

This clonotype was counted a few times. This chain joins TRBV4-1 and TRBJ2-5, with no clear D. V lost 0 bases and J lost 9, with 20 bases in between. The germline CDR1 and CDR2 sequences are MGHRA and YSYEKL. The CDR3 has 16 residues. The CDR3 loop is CASSQDPSGPRWSQYF. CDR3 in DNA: TGCGCCAGCAGCCAAGATCCCTCGGGCCCTCGTTGGTCCCAGTACTTC.

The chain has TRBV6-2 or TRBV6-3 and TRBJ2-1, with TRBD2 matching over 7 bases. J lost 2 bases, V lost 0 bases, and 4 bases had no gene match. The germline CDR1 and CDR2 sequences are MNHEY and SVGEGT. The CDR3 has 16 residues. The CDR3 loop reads CASSYSFREAYNEQFF. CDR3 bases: TGTGCCAGCAGTTACTCATTTCGGGAGGCCTACAATGAGCAGTTCTTC.

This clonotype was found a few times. CDR3 amino acids: CASSLGGGEQYF. Here the CDR3 DNA reads TGTGCCAGCAGCTTAGGCGGGGGGGAGCAGTACTTC. The chain has TRBV11-2 and TRBJ2-7; 8 bases map to TRBD2. The germline V gene encodes CDR1 SGHAT and CDR2 FQNNGV. The CDR3 is 12 residues long. The V gene end was trimmed by 1 base and the J gene end by 7 bases; junction bases not matched to a gene: 0.

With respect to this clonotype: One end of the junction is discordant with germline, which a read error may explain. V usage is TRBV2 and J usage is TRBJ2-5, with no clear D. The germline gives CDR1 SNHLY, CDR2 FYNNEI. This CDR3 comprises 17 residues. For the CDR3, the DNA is TGTGCCAGCAGTGAAGATGGTTCGGGCAGACGCTCAGAGGCCCAGTACTTC. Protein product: CASSEDGSGRRSEAQYF. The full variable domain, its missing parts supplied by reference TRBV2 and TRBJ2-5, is EPEVTQTPSHQVTQMGQEVILRCVPISNHLYFYWYRQILGQKVEFLVSFYNNEISEKSEIFDDQFSVERPDGSNFTLKIRSTKLEDSAMYFCASSEDGSGRRSEAQYFGPGTRLLVL.

The CDR3 loop is CASSLSSGSGDTQYF. CDR3 DNA: TGCGCCAGCAGCCTCTCTAGCGGGTCAGGAGATACGCAGTATTTT. V is TRBV4-3 and J is TRBJ2-3, with 8 positions matching TRBD2. The CDR3 runs 15 residues. Germline lookup yields CDR1 LGHNA and CDR2 YSLEER. The V and J ends lost 4 bases and 5 bases, in that order; junction bases with no gene match: 8.

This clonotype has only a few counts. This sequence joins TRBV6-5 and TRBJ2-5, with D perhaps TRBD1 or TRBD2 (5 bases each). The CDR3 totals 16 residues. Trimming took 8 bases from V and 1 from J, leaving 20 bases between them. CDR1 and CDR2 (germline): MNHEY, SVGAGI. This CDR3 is CASLPVGGLIQETQYF. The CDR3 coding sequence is TGTGCCAGCCTCCCAGTTGGGGGTCTAATCCAAGAGACCCAGTACTTC.

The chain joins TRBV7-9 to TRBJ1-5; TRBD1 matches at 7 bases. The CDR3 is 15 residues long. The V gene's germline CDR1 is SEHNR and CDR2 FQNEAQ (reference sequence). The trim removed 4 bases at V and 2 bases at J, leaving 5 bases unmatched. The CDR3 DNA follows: TGTGCCAGCAGCTCCGGACAGGCGGGCAATCAGCCCCAGCATTTT. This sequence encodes CASSSGQAGNQPQHF.

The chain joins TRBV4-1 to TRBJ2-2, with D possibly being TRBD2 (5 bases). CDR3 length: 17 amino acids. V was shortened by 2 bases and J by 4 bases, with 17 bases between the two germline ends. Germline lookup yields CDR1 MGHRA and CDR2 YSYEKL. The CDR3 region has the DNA TGCGCCAGCAGCCAAAGAGTGGGCCCGGGAATCACCGGGGAGCTGTTTTTT. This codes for CASSQRVGPGITGELFF.

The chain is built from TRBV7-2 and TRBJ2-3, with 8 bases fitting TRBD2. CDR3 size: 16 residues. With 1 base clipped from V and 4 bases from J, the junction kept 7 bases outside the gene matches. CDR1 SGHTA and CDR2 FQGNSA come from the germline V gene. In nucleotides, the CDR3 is TGTGCCAGCAGCTTAGTCCCCAGCGGGGGCGCAGATACGCAGTATTTT. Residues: CASSLVPSGGADTQYF.

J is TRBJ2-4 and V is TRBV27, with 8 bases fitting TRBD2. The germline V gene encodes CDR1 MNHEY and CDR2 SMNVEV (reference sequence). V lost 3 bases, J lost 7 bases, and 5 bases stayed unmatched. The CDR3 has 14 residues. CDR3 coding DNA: TGTGCCAGCAGTTTGAGACCGGGAGGGAACATTCAGTACTTC. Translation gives CASSLRPGGNIQYF.

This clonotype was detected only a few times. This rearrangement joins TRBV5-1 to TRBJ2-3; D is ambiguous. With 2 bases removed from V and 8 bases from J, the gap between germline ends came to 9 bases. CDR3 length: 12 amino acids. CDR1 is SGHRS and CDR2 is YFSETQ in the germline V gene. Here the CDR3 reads CASSLDWGTQYF. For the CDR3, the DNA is TGCGCCAGCAGCTTAGATTGGGGTACGCAGTATTTT.

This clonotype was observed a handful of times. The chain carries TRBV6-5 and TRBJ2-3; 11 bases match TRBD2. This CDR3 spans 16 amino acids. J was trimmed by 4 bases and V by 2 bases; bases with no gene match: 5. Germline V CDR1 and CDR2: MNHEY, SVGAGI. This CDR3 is CASSYGLAGGSDTQYF. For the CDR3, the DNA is TGTGCCAGCAGTTACGGGCTAGCGGGGGGTTCAGATACGCAGTATTTT.

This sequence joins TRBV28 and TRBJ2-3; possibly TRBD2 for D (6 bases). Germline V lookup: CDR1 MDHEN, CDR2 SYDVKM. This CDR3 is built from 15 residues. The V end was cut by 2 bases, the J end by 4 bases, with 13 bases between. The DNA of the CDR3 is TGTGCCAGCAGTTTAGGCGGGGACTTTGCAGATACGCAGTATTTT. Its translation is CASSLGGDFADTQYF.

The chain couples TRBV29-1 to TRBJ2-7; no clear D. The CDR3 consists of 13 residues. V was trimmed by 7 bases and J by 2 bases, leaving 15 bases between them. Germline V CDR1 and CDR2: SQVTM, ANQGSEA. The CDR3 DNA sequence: TGCAGCGCAAAACAAGGGATCGCCTACGAGCAGTACTTC. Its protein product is CSAKQGIAYEQYF.

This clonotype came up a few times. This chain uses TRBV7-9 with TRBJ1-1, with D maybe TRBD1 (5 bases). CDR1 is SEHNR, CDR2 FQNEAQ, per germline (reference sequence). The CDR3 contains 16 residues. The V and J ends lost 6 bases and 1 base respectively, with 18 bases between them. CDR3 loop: CASSSPGPLGNTEAFF. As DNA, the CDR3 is TGTGCCAGCAGTTCACCGGGACCTTTAGGGAACACTGAAGCTTTCTTT.